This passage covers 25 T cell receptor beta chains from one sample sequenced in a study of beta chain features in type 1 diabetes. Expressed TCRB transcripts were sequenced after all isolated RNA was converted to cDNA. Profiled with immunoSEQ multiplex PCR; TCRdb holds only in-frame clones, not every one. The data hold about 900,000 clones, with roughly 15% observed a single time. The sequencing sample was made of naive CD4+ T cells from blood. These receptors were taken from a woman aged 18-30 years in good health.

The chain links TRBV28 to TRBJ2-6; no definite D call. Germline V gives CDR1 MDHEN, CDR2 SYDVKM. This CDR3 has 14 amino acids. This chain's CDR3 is CAIGVNSGANVLTF. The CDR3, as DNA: TGTGCGATCGGTGTCAACTCTGGGGCCAACGTCCTGACTTTC. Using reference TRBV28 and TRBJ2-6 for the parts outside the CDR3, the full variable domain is DVKVTQSSRYLVKRTGEKVFLECVQDMDHENMFWYRQDPGLGLRLIYFSYDVKMKEKGDIPEGYSVSREKKERFSLILESASTNQTSMYLCAIGVNSGANVLTFGAGSRLTVL.

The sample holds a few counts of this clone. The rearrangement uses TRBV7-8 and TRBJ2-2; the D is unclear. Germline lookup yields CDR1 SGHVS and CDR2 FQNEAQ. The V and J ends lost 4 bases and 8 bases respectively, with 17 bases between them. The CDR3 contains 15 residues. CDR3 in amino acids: CASSSEPLAGGELFF. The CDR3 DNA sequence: TGTGCCAGCAGCTCCGAACCTCTGGCTGGGGGGGAGCTGTTTTTT. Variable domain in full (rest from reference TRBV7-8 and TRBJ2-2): GAGVSQSPRYKVAKRGQDVALRCDPISGHVSLFWYQQALGQGPEFLTYFQNEAQLDKSGLPSDRFFAERPEGSVSTLKIQRTQQEDSAVYLCASSSEPLAGGELFFGEGSRLTVL.

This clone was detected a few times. CDR3 protein: CASNSGRGHQETQYF. CDR3 DNA sequence: TGTGCCAGCAACTCAGGGAGGGGCCATCAAGAGACCCAGTACTTC. J is TRBJ2-5 and V is TRBV7-9; 7 positions agree with TRBD2. Germline V gene data show CDR1 as SEHNR and CDR2 as FQNEAQ (reference sequence). V lost 7 bases to trimming and J lost 2 bases; unmatched junction nucleotides: 10. CDR3 length: 15 residues.

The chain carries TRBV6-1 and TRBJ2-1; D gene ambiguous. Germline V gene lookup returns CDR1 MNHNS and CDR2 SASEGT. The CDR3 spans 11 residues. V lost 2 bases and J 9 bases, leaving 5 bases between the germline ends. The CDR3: CASSENAEQFF. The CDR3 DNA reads TGTGCCAGCAGTGAAAACGCTGAGCAGTTCTTC.

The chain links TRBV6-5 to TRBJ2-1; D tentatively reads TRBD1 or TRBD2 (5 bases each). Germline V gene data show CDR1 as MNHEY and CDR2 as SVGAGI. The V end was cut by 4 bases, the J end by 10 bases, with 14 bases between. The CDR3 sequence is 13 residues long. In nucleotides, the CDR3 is TGTGCCAGCAGTTGGGACCGATATTCCGAGCAGTTCTTC. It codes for CASSWDRYSEQFF.

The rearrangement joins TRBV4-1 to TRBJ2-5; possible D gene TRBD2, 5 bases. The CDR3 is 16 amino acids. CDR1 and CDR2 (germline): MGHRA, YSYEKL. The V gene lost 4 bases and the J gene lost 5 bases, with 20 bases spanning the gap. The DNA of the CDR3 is TGCGCCAGCAGCCTCCCGGGCCTTGGAGGTCGGGAGACCCAGTACTTC. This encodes CASSLPGLGGRETQYF.

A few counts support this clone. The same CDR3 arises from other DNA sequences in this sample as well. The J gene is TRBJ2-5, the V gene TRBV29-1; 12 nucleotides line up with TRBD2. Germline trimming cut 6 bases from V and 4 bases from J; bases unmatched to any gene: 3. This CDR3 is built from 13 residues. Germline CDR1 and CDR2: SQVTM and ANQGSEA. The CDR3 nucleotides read TGCAGCGTGGAGGGACTAGCGGGAGAGACCCAGTACTTC. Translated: CSVEGLAGETQYF.

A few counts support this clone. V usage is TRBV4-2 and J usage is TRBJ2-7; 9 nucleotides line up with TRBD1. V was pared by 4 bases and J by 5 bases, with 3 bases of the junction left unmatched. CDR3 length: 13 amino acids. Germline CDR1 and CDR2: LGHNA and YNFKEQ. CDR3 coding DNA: TGTGCCAGCAGCCCACGACAGGGGGACGAGCAGTACTTC. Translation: CASSPRQGDEQYF.

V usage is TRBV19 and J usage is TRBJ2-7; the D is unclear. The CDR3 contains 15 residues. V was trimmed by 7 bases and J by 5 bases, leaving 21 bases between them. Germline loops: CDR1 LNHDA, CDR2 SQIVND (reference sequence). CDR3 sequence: CASTPRGRGGDEQYF. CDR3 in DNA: TGTGCCAGTACGCCACGTGGTCGAGGTGGGGACGAGCAGTACTTC.

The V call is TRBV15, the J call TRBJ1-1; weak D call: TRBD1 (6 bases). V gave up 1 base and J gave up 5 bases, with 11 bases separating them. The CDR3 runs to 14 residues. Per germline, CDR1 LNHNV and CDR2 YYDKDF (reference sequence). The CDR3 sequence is CATSRAPGQTEAFF. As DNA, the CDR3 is TGTGCCACCAGCAGAGCCCCGGGACAAACTGAAGCTTTCTTT.

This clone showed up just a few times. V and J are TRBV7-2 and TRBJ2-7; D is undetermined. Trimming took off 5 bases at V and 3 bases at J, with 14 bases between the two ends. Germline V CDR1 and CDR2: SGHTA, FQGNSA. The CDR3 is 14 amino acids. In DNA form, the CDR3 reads TGTGCCAGCAGCACCGGCCCCTTCATCTACGAGCAGTACTTC. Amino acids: CASSTGPFIYEQYF. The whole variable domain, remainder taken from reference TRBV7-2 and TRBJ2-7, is GAGVSQSPSNKVTEKGKDVELRCDPISGHTALYWYRQSLGQGLEFLIYFQGNSAPDKSGLPSDRFSAERTGGSVSTLTIQRTQQEDSAVYLCASSTGPFIYEQYFGPGTRLTVT.

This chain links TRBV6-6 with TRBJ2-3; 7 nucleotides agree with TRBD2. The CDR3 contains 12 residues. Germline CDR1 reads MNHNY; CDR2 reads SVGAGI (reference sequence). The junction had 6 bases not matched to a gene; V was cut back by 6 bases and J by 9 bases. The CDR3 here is CASSPGLQTQYF. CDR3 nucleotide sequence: TGTGCCAGCAGCCCGGGACTACAAACGCAGTATTTT.

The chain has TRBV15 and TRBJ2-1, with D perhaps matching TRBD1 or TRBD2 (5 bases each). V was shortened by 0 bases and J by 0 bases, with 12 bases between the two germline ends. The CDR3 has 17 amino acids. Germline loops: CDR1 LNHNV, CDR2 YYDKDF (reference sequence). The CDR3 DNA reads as TGTGCCACCAGCAGAGATCGTTGGGGGAGCTCCTACAATGAGCAGTTCTTC. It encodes CATSRDRWGSSYNEQFF.

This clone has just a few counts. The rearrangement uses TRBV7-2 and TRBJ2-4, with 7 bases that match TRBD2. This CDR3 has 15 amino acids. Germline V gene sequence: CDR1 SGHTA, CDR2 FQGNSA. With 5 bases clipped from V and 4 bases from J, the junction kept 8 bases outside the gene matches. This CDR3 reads CASSLASGNKNIQYF. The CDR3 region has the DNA TGTGCCAGCAGCCTGGCTAGCGGAAATAAAAACATTCAGTACTTC.

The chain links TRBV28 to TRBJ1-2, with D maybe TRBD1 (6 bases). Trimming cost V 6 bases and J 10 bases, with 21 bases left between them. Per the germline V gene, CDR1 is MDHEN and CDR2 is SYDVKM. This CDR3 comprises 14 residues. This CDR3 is CASRIQGVTRVYTF. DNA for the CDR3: TGTGCCAGCAGGATACAGGGTGTCACTCGGGTCTACACCTTC.

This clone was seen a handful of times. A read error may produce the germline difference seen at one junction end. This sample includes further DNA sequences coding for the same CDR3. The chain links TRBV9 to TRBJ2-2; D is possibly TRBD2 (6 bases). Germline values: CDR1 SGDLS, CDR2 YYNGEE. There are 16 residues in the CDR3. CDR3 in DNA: TGTGCCAGCAGCGTAAGATTGGGACTGACCACCGGGGAGCTGTTCTTT. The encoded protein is CASSVRLGLTTGELFF. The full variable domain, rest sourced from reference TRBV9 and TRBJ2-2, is DSGVTQTPKHLITATGQRVTLRCSPRSGDLSVYWYQQSLDQGLQFLIQYYNGEERAKGNILERFSAQQFPDLHSELNLSSLELGDSALYFCASSVRLGLTTGELFFGEGSRLTVL.

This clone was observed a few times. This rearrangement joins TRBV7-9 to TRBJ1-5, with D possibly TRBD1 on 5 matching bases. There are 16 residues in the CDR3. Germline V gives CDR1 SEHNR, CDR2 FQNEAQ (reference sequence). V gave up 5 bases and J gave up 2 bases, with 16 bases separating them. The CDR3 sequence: CASSPSGQGRNQPQHF. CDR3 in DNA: TGTGCCAGCAGCCCGTCTGGGCAGGGACGCAATCAGCCCCAGCATTTT.

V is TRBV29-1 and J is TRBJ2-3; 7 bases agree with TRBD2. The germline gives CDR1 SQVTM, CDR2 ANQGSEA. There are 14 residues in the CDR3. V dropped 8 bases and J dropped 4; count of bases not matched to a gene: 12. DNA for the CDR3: TGCAGCCACCTCGGGGCGGGAGTCTCAGATACGCAGTATTTT. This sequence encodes CSHLGAGVSDTQYF.

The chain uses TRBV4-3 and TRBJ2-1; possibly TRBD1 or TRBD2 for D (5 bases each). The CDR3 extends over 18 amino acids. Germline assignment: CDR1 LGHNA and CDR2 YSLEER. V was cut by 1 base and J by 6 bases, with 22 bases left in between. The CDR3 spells CASSQVPPGTEYPNEQFF. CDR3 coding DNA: TGCGCCAGCAGCCAAGTGCCCCCCGGGACCGAGTACCCCAATGAGCAGTTCTTC.

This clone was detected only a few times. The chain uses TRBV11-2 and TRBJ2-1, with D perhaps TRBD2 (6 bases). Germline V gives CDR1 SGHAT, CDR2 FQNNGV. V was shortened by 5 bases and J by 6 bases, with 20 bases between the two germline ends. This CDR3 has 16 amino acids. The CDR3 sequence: CASSPRLDPKGNEQFF. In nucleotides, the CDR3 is TGTGCCAGCAGCCCACGACTAGACCCCAAAGGCAATGAGCAGTTCTTC.

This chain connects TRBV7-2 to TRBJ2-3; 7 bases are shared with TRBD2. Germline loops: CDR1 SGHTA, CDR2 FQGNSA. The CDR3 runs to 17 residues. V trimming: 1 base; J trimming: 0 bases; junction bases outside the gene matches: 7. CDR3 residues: CASSLGGGRISTDTQYF. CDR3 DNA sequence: TGTGCCAGCAGCTTAGGCGGGGGACGAATTAGCACAGATACGCAGTATTTT. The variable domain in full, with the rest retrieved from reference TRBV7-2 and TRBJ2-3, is GAGVSQSPSNKVTEKGKDVELRCDPISGHTALYWYRQSLGQGLEFLIYFQGNSAPDKSGLPSDRFSAERTGGSVSTLTIQRTQQEDSAVYLCASSLGGGRISTDTQYFGPGTRLTVL.

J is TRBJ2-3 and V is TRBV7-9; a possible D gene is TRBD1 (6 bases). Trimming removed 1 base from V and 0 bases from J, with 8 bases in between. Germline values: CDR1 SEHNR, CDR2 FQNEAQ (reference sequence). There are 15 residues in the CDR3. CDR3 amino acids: CASSLVQGSTDTQYF. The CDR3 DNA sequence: TGTGCCAGCAGCTTAGTCCAGGGGAGCACAGATACGCAGTATTTT.

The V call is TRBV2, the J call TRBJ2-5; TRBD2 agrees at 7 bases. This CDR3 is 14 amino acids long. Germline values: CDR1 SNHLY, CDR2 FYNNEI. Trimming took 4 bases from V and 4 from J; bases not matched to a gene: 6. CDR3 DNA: TGTGCCAGCAGTGGGCTGATAGCGGGAGAGACCCAGTACTTC. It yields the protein CASSGLIAGETQYF.

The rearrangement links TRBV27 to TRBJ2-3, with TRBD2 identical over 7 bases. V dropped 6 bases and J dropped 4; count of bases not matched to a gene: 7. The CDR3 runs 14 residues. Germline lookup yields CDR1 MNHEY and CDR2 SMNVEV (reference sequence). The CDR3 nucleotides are TGTGCCAGCAGACGCGGGAGATGGCCAGATACGCAGTATTTT. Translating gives CASRRGRWPDTQYF.

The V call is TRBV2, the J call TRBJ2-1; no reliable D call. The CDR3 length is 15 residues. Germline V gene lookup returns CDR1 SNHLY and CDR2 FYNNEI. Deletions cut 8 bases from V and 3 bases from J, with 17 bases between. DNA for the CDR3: TGTGCCAGCCGGCCCGACCCCCTGCACTACAATGAGCAGTTCTTC. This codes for CASRPDPLHYNEQFF.